This T cell receptor beta chain was recovered during a study of patients and donors after allogeneic stem cell transplantation. This CDR3 comprises 11 residues. Germline CDR1 reads SEHNR; CDR2 reads FQNEAQ (reference sequence). The germline V and J ends were trimmed by 6 bases and 4 bases, with 6 bases remaining between them. TCRdb reprocessed the RT-PCR reads with MiXCR, giving one entry per CDR3 protein. The sample lists roughly 200,000 distinct CDR3 sequences, more than 35% occurring once. The material sequenced was blood, either unsorted or a sorted T cell fraction (not recorded which). The chain carries TRBV7-9 and TRBJ1-1; D ambiguous. The sequence was obtained from a human donor who was either an allogeneic HSCT recipient or a stem cell or donor lymphocyte infusion donor (not recorded which). It is not recorded whose cells these are; they may come from a transplant donor. The CDR3 nucleotides are TGTGCCAGCAGTCTCTTCACTGAAGCTTTCTTT. This translates into CASSLFTEAFF. The full variable domain, completed using reference TRBV7-9 and TRBJ1-1, is DTGVSQNPRHKITKRGQNVTFRCDPISEHNRLYWYRQTLGQGPEFLTYFQNEAQLEKSRLLSDRFSAERPKGSFSTLEIQRTEQGDSAMYLCASSLFTEAFFGQGTRLTVV.